The next 20 T cell receptor beta chains were all read from a single sample in a study of lymphopenia after photon versus proton radiotherapy. Profiled with immunoSEQ multiplex PCR; TCRdb holds only in-frame clones, not every one. The repertoire holds 55,000 to 70,000 clones, with about nine tenths as singletons. This sample comprised peripheral blood, obtained from a patient treated with photon-based radiotherapy. All receptors come from a middle-aged woman with cholangiocarcinoma.

The chain has TRBV9 and TRBJ2-5, with 10 nucleotides matching TRBD1. The CDR3 runs to 16 residues. Germline loops: CDR1 SGDLS, CDR2 YYNGEE. The V gene end was trimmed by 2 bases and the J gene end by 2 bases; junction bases not matched to a gene: 6. The CDR3 loop reads CASSVDRGPGQETQYF. DNA of the CDR3: TGTGCCAGCAGCGTTGACAGGGGGCCGGGTCAAGAGACCCAGTACTTC.

The rearrangement links TRBV28 to TRBJ1-5; D unclear. Between the trimmed V and J ends, which lost 7 bases and 2 bases, there was a span of 9 bases. From germline, CDR1 is MDHEN and CDR2 SYDVKM. This CDR3 spans 13 amino acids. The CDR3 DNA reads as TGTGCCAGCACCGCCGGGGGCAATCAGCCCCAGCATTTT. This gives the protein CASTAGGNQPQHF.

The genes are TRBV5-1 and TRBJ2-3; 9 bases map to TRBD1. The CDR3 spans 14 residues. Per germline, CDR1 SGHRS and CDR2 YFSETQ. J lost 3 bases, V lost 7 bases, and 6 bases had no gene match. The CDR3 loop reads CASRGDRVTDTQYF. CDR3 sequence (DNA): TGCGCCAGCCGGGGGGACAGGGTGACAGATACGCAGTATTTT.

V usage is TRBV6-5 and J usage is TRBJ2-2, with 7 nucleotides matching TRBD1. This CDR3 contains 14 residues. J was trimmed by 4 bases and V by 5 bases; bases with no gene match: 4. Germline lookup yields CDR1 MNHEY and CDR2 SVGAGI. The chain's CDR3 is CASSRQGPTGELFF. For the CDR3, the DNA is TGTGCCAGCAGTCGACAGGGCCCCACCGGGGAGCTGTTTTTT.

The chain has TRBV5-1 and TRBJ2-5, with D possibly being TRBD1 (5 bases). Looked up from germline, CDR1 is SGHRS and CDR2 is YFSETQ. Trimming cost V 1 base and J 5 bases, with 15 bases left between them. The CDR3 runs 15 residues. The CDR3 is CASSLSRARHETQYF. The DNA of the CDR3 is TGCGCCAGCAGCTTGTCCAGGGCCCGCCATGAGACCCAGTACTTC. Looking up the rest from reference TRBV5-1 and TRBJ2-5 gives the full variable domain: KAGVTQTPRYLIKTRGQQVTLSCSPISGHRSVSWYQQTPGQGLQFLFEYFSETQRNKGNFPGRFSGRQFSNSRSEMNVSTLELGDSALYLCASSLSRARHETQYFGPGTRLLVL.

V usage is TRBV11-2 and J usage is TRBJ1-1; D is uncertain. V gave up 1 base and J gave up 7 bases, with 13 bases separating them. Germline V lookup: CDR1 SGHAT, CDR2 FQNNGV. The CDR3 is 14 residues long. CDR3 loop: CASSLGVSQGEAFF. DNA for the CDR3: TGTGCCAGCAGCTTAGGTGTTAGTCAAGGTGAAGCTTTCTTT.

This clone came up once. The chain links TRBV1 to TRBJ2-3; the table's D call of TRBD2 was not tested on the DNA. TRBV1 is an annotated pseudogene. The CDR3 consists of 15 residues. The CDR3: CTSSQRGGSTDTQYF. The CDR3 nucleotides read TGCACCAGCAGCCAACGCGGCGGGAGCACAGATACGCAGTATTTT.

CDR3 in amino acids: CSVEDYPGRETQYF. As DNA, the CDR3 is TGCAGCGTTGAAGACTACCCGGGACGAGAGACCCAGTACTTC. The chain couples TRBV29-1 to TRBJ2-5, with D tentatively TRBD1 or TRBD2 (5 bases each). The CDR3 is 14 residues long. Trimming left V 0 bases short and J 4 bases short, with 12 bases between. The V gene's germline CDR1 is SQVTM and CDR2 ANQGSEA.

The chain links TRBV13 to TRBJ2-7, with D possibly being TRBD1 or TRBD2 (5 bases each). This CDR3 is built from 15 residues. Germline-derived CDR1 and CDR2 are PRHDT and FYEKMQ (reference sequence). V was shortened by 5 bases and J by 3 bases, with 17 bases between the two germline ends. In DNA, the CDR3 is TGTGCCAGCAGCCCTCGAGGGGTTAGGGGCTACGAGCAGTACTTC. Translation: CASSPRGVRGYEQYF.

This clone was recorded only once. The chain employs TRBV25-1 and TRBJ2-7; 8 positions match TRBD1. The CDR3 spans 14 residues. V lost 3 bases to trimming and J lost 2 bases; unmatched junction nucleotides: 3. Germline V gene lookup returns CDR1 MGHDK and CDR2 SYGVNS. The CDR3, as DNA: TGTGCCAGCAGTGAGGAGACAGGGGCCTACGAGCAGTACTTC. Translating gives CASSEETGAYEQYF.

This rearrangement joins TRBV19 to TRBJ2-7; the match to TRBD1 covers 7 bases. Germline CDR1 and CDR2: LNHDA and SQIVND (reference sequence). J lost 0 bases, V lost 4 bases, and 0 bases had no gene match. This CDR3 is built from 13 residues. The CDR3 is CASSTGGSYEQYF. The CDR3 bases are TGTGCCAGTAGTACAGGGGGCTCCTACGAGCAGTACTTC.

V is TRBV30 and J is TRBJ2-7; 8 bases match TRBD1. With 1 base clipped from V and 0 bases from J, the junction kept 5 bases outside the gene matches. Looked up from germline, CDR1 is GTSNPN and CDR2 is SVGIG (reference sequence). The CDR3 runs to 15 residues. CDR3 region: CAWSGGGTGSYEQYF. In DNA, the CDR3 is TGTGCCTGGAGTGGGGGCGGGACAGGCTCCTACGAGCAGTACTTC.

J is TRBJ1-2 and V is TRBV7-9, with D possibly matching TRBD1 (6 bases). V lost 5 bases to trimming and J lost 7 bases, with 17 bases between them. Germline-derived CDR1 and CDR2 are SEHNR and FQNEAQ (reference sequence). CDR3 length: 14 amino acids. CDR3 loop: CASSRGREGGGYTF. The CDR3 DNA is TGTGCCAGCAGCCGAGGAAGGGAAGGGGGTGGCTACACCTTC.

This clone has a single count. V usage is TRBV7-2 and J usage is TRBJ1-3; the D is unclear. CDR1 is SGHTA and CDR2 is FQGNSA in the germline V gene. V was trimmed by 9 bases and J by 8 bases, leaving 14 bases between them. The CDR3 loop spans 12 amino acids. CDR3 DNA sequence: TGTGCCAGTGCCTCACGGCGGGACACCATATATTTT. Amino acid sequence: CASASRRDTIYF.

The CDR3 sequence: CASSEAGVGPDTQYF. CDR3 sequence (DNA): TGTGCCAGCAGTGAAGCGGGAGTGGGGCCAGATACGCAGTATTTT. The V call is TRBV2, the J call TRBJ2-3; D tentatively reads TRBD1 or TRBD2 (5 bases each). This CDR3 has 15 amino acids. The germline V and J ends were trimmed by 0 bases and 4 bases, with 11 bases remaining between them. Germline V gene lookup returns CDR1 SNHLY and CDR2 FYNNEI.

V is TRBV5-6 and J is TRBJ2-7; 12 nucleotides align to TRBD2. The CDR3 totals 15 residues. Germline trimming cut 4 bases from V and 1 base from J; bases unmatched to any gene: 3. Germline-derived CDR1 and CDR2 are SGHDT and YYEEEE. The CDR3 spells CASSRTSGASYEQYF. The CDR3 nucleotides are TGTGCCAGCAGCCGGACTAGCGGGGCATCCTACGAGCAGTACTTC.

CDR3 sequence (DNA): TGTGCCAGTACCCCTAGGGACAGCCTCTGGCCCCAGCATTTT. It translates to CASTPRDSLWPQHF. The rearrangement joins TRBV19 to TRBJ1-5, with 7 positions matching TRBD1. CDR1 is LNHDA, CDR2 SQIVND, per germline (reference sequence). V was clipped by 7 bases and J by 9 bases; unmatched bases: 12. The CDR3 runs 14 residues. The complete variable domain, with remaining parts taken from reference TRBV19 and TRBJ1-5, reads DGGITQSPKYLFRKEGQNVTLSCEQNLNHDAMYWYRQDPGQGLRLIYYSQIVNDFQKGDIAEGYSVSREKKESFPLTVTSAQKNPTAFYLCASTPRDSLWPQHFGDGTRLSIL.

The chain employs TRBV19 and TRBJ1-2; a possible D gene is TRBD1 (6 bases). Germline V gene lookup returns CDR1 LNHDA and CDR2 SQIVND (reference sequence). The CDR3 extends over 14 amino acids. V lost 6 bases, J lost 2 bases, and 13 bases lay in between. The CDR3 is CASSQGGINYGYTF. The CDR3 region has the DNA TGTGCCAGTAGCCAAGGGGGGATCAACTATGGCTACACCTTC.

The rearrangement joins TRBV9 to TRBJ1-3; weak D call: TRBD1 (5 bases). The V end lost 4 bases, the J end lost 2 bases, and 16 bases lay between the germline ends. This CDR3 contains 16 residues. Germline V CDR1 and CDR2: SGDLS, YYNGEE. The CDR3 region has the DNA TGTGCCAGCAGCCCCCCGGGTCGGGGGGCTGGAAACACCATATATTTT. Residues: CASSPPGRGAGNTIYF.

V is TRBV11-2 and J is TRBJ2-7, with 8 bases aligning to TRBD2. Germline V gene lookup returns CDR1 SGHAT and CDR2 FQNNGV. J was trimmed by 2 bases and V by 1 base; bases with no gene match: 7. The CDR3 runs 16 residues. CDR3 loop: CASSLASFSGAYEQYF. The DNA of the CDR3 is TGTGCCAGCAGCTTAGCTTCTTTTAGCGGGGCCTACGAGCAGTACTTC.